Shown below are 11 T cell receptor beta chains from a single sample sequenced in a study of shared clonotypes between healthy human individuals (dated by TCRdb to 2020 to 2021). The library relied on the immunoSEQ multiplex PCR assay. As stored in TCRdb, this immuneACCESS dataset retains in-frame rearrangements with V and J assigned. A fraction of the clones does not appear; measured against another copy, unresolved V genes explain less than half of the discrepancy, and the remainder lacks a known reason. The sample data list more than 2,000,000 clones, and 85% to 95% of these were observed just once. Approximately 0.4% of the sample belongs to the ten largest clones. Specimen: naive CD4+ T cells from PBMCs. The sample's cell subset or site label, decoded: CD45RA+ positively selected. The origin of the receptors is a man younger than 30 in good health. Some clones in this sample may be carry-over from other donors' samples.

The chain carries TRBV7-2 and TRBJ2-7; perhaps TRBD2 as D (5 bases). This CDR3 is 15 amino acids long. The V gene's germline CDR1 is SGHTA and CDR2 FQGNSA. Trimming pared 1 base from V and 1 base from J, leaving 11 bases between. CDR3 DNA sequence: TGTGCCAGCAGCTTAGGACTATCAATTTCCTACGAGCAGTACTTC. Its translation: CASSLGLSISYEQYF. The full variable domain, completed using reference TRBV7-2 and TRBJ2-7, is GAGVSQSPSNKVTEKGKDVELRCDPISGHTALYWYRQSLGQGLEFLIYFQGNSAPDKSGLPSDRFSAERTGGSVSTLTIQRTQQEDSAVYLCASSLGLSISYEQYFGPGTRLTVT.

This rearrangement joins TRBV19 to TRBJ1-1, with 8 bases identical to TRBD1. V gave up 5 bases and J gave up 11 bases; unmatched junction bases: 10. The CDR3 extends over 13 amino acids. Germline CDR1 reads LNHDA; CDR2 reads SQIVND (reference sequence). CDR3: CASSSAGGWEAFF. CDR3 DNA: TGTGCCAGTAGTTCCGCAGGGGGCTGGGAGGCTTTCTTT.

This clone was detected once. The chain couples TRBV18 to TRBJ2-3, with 7 nucleotides matching TRBD1. Trimming cost V 4 bases and J 1 base; bases outside gene matches: 5. Per the germline V gene, CDR1 is KGHSH and CDR2 is LQKENI. This CDR3 has 15 amino acids. In nucleotides, the CDR3 is TGTGCCAGCTCACTTAACCAGGGGGGCACAGATACGCAGTATTTT. This encodes CASSLNQGGTDTQYF.

In the case of this clone: Other DNA variants within this sample encode the same CDR3. This sequence joins TRBV28 and TRBJ2-7; no firm D call. In germline, CDR1 is MDHEN, CDR2 SYDVKM. V was clipped by 2 bases and J by 2 bases, with 4 bases between them. This CDR3 spans 12 amino acids. The CDR3 region is CASSLRAYEQYF. In DNA, the CDR3 is TGTGCCAGCAGTTTACGGGCCTACGAGCAGTACTTC.

This clone was recorded only once. V is TRBV5-1 and J is TRBJ2-2; no clear D gene. Deletions cut 0 bases from V and 3 bases from J, with 15 bases between. The CDR3 has 17 residues. The germline V gene has CDR1 SGHRS and CDR2 YFSETQ. CDR3 nucleotides: TGCGCCAGCAGCTTGGTTTCGGGTACCACATACACCGGGGAGCTGTTTTTT. Translating it yields CASSLVSGTTYTGELFF.

The rearrangement uses TRBV1 and TRBJ1-5. TRBV1 is a recognized pseudogene. The CDR3 loop spans 17 amino acids. The CDR3 bases are TGCACCAGCAGCCCCCTCAGCAACCTAAATAGCAATCAGCCCCAGCATTTT. This sequence encodes CTSSPLSNLNSNQPQHF.

The rearrangement joins TRBV16 to TRBJ1-4; 10 positions match TRBD1. CDR3 length equals 15 residues. CDR1 is KGHSY and CDR2 is FQNENV in the germline V gene. The ends lost 4 bases at V and 7 bases at J; junction bases unmatched: 6. Here the CDR3 DNA reads TGTGCCAGCAGCCGCCCGGACAGGGGGACTGAAAAACTGTTTTTT. Translated: CASSRPDRGTEKLFF.

This chain uses TRBV6-1 with TRBJ2-3; the D gene is possibly TRBD1 (5 bases). V was cut by 5 bases and J by 4 bases, with 10 bases left in between. In germline, CDR1 is MNHNS, CDR2 SASEGT. CDR3 size: 13 residues. CDR3 sequence (DNA): TGTGCCAGCAGTCGGCAGGGCTCAGATACGCAGTATTTT. Translated, it gives CASSRQGSDTQYF.

The table lists this clone with a few counts. The V gene is TRBV6-1, the J gene TRBJ1-2; the D is unclear. This CDR3 is 12 amino acids long. Germline V gene lookup returns CDR1 MNHNS and CDR2 SASEGT. Trimming took 6 bases from V and 0 from J, leaving 5 bases between them. CDR3 protein: CASRGANYGYTF. The CDR3 nucleotides read TGTGCCAGCAGGGGTGCTAACTATGGCTACACCTTC.

About this clone: The same CDR3 is also encoded by other DNA sequences in this sample. The gene calls are TRBV5-1 and TRBJ2-1, with a weak D call TRBD2 (6 bases). Germline V CDR1 and CDR2: SGHRS, YFSETQ. CDR3 length: 15 residues. V shed 0 bases and J shed 2 bases, with 9 bases lying between them. CDR3 residues: CASSLGLATYNEQFF. The CDR3 coding sequence is TGCGCCAGCAGCTTGGGGCTAGCGACCTACAATGAGCAGTTCTTC.

The chain has TRBV6-6 and TRBJ1-5; D not certain. This CDR3 is 13 amino acids long. The germline CDR1 and CDR2 sequences are MNHNY and SVGAGI (reference sequence). Trimming pared 6 bases from V and 1 base from J, leaving 7 bases between. CDR3 sequence reads: CASSSRSNQPQHF. In DNA form, the CDR3 reads TGTGCCAGCAGCTCCCGGAGCAATCAGCCCCAGCATTTT.